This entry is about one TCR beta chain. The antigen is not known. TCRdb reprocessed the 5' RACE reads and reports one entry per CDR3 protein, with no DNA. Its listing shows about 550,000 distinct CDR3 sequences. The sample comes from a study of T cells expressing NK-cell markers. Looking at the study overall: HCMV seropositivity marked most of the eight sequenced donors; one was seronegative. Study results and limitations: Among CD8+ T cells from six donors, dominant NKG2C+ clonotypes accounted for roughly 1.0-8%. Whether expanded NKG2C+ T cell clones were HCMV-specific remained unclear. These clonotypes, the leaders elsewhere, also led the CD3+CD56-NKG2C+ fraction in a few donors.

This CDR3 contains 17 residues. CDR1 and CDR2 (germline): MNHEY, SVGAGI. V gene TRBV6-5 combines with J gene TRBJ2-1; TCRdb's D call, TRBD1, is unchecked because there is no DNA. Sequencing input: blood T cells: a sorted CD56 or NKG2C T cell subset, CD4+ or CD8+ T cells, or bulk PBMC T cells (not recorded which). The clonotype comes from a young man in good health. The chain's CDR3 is CASSSPMVGGVYNEQFF.